A single sample is the source of the 12 T cell receptor beta chains below, sequenced in a study of shared clonotypes between healthy human individuals. This table comes from immunoSEQ multiplex PCR, and its TCRdb copy is limited to in-frame clones, with some not included. The sample includes fewer than 600,000 clones, about 74% of them seen just once. Sequenced: PBMCs. The receptors shown here come from a woman in her thirties or forties in good health. Some clones in this sample may be carry-over from other donors' samples.

Comment on this clone: This same CDR3 is encoded by further DNA sequences in the sample. This rearrangement joins TRBV29-1 to TRBJ1-2; no firm D call. The CDR3 sequence is 13 residues long. Germline V gene data show CDR1 as SQVTM and CDR2 as ANQGSEA. Trimming took off 3 bases at V and 2 bases at J, with 10 bases between the two ends. The CDR3 sequence is CSVDPQNNYGYTF. In nucleotides, the CDR3 is TGCAGCGTTGACCCCCAGAACAACTATGGCTACACCTTC.

DNA of the CDR3: TGTGCCTGGAGTGTAGGGGTAGCGGGAGCTGGCGAGCAGTACTTC. This translates into CAWSVGVAGAGEQYF. The chain recombines TRBV30 with TRBJ2-7, with 9 nucleotides matching TRBD2. The V and J ends lost 0 bases and 6 bases, in that order; junction bases with no gene match: 9. The V gene's germline CDR1 is GTSNPN and CDR2 SVGIG (reference sequence). This CDR3 region has 15 residues. Using reference TRBV30 and TRBJ2-7 for the parts outside the CDR3, the full variable domain is SQTIHQWPATLVQPVGSPLSLECTVEGTSNPNLYWYRQAAGRGLQLLFYSVGIGQISSEVPQNLSASRPQDRQFILSSKKLLLSDSGFYLCAWSVGVAGAGEQYFGPGTRLTVT.

This clone was detected once. This chain connects TRBV28 to TRBJ2-3, with no clear D. CDR1 is MDHEN, CDR2 SYDVKM, per germline. V was trimmed by 5 bases and J by 5 bases, leaving 8 bases between them. The CDR3 contains 12 residues. For the CDR3, the DNA is TGTGCCAGCAGTCGCCGGCGAGATACGCAGTATTTT. This encodes CASSRRRDTQYF.

V and J are TRBV4-1 and TRBJ2-3; no clear D. The CDR3 length is 13 residues. Trimming left V 0 bases short and J 4 bases short, with 5 bases between. Germline V CDR1 and CDR2: MGHRA, YSYEKL. CDR3 protein: CASSQEFADTQYF. The CDR3 nucleotides read TGCGCCAGCAGCCAAGAGTTCGCAGATACGCAGTATTTT.

The chain has TRBV9 and TRBJ2-7; 13 nucleotides align to TRBD2. Trimming at V came to 0 bases and at J to 6 bases, leaving 6 bases not matched to a gene. The CDR3 contains 16 residues. Germline CDR1 and CDR2: SGDLS and YYNGEE. CDR3 region: CASSVGLAGGQAEQYF. DNA for the CDR3: TGTGCCAGCAGCGTAGGACTAGCGGGAGGACAAGCCGAGCAGTACTTC.

The chain couples TRBV4-3 to TRBJ2-7; tentatively, D is TRBD2 (5 bases). Trimming cost V 5 bases and J 2 bases, with 10 bases left between them. From germline, CDR1 is LGHNA and CDR2 YSLEER. This CDR3 has 13 amino acids. CDR3 nucleotides: TGCGCCAGCAGCTGGGAGCTAGCCTACGAGCAGTACTTC. Residues: CASSWELAYEQYF.

This chain joins TRBV30 and TRBJ2-1, with a possible D match to TRBD1 (5 bases). Trimming removed 0 bases at V and 7 bases at J, with 13 bases between. This CDR3 is 14 amino acids long. Germline V lookup: CDR1 GTSNPN, CDR2 SVGIG (reference sequence). The CDR3 DNA sequence: TGTGCCTGGAGTGTATCGACAGTGCGAAATGAGCAGTTCTTC. This gives the protein CAWSVSTVRNEQFF.

The chain combines TRBV28 with TRBJ2-5, with unresolved D. The CDR3 has 16 residues. Germline V gene sequence: CDR1 MDHEN, CDR2 SYDVKM. V lost 3 bases to trimming and J lost 2 bases, with 16 bases between them. The CDR3 loop reads CASSLADLGLQETQYF. The CDR3 coding sequence is TGTGCCAGCAGTTTGGCGGATTTAGGGCTTCAAGAGACCCAGTACTTC.

This chain connects TRBV11-3 to TRBJ1-2, with D unresolved. The CDR3 sequence is 14 residues long. Germline CDR1 reads SGHNT; CDR2 reads YENEEA. V lost 1 base and J 3 bases, leaving 9 bases between the germline ends. CDR3 in amino acids: CASSLGPGDYGYTF. The CDR3 DNA is TGTGCCAGCAGCTTAGGTCCCGGGGACTATGGCTACACCTTC.

Of note for this clone: The identical CDR3 is also encoded by other nucleotide sequences in the sample. The chain has TRBV7-7 and TRBJ2-7; D might be TRBD2 (5 bases). V was clipped by 5 bases and J by 0 bases, with 8 bases between them. Germline loops: CDR1 SSHAT, CDR2 FNYEAQ (reference sequence). This CDR3 comprises 13 residues. As DNA, the CDR3 is TGTGCCAGCAGCCCCAGCGGCTCCTACGAGCAGTACTTC. Its translation is CASSPSGSYEQYF.

The chain employs TRBV7-2 and TRBJ2-7; TRBD2 aligns across 11 bases. Gene TRBJ2-1 matches the end of the DNA better, so the J call may be wrong. The CDR3 has 15 amino acids. Germline V gene data show CDR1 as SGHTA and CDR2 as FQGNSA. The CDR3 DNA is TGTGCCAGCAGCAACGTAGCGGGAGGGTTTGGTGAGCAGTTCTTC. Translated: CASSNVAGGFGEQFF.

A word on this clone: A far larger clone is just one base off, so this is likely a read error. The chain combines TRBV9 with TRBJ1-2; 7 nucleotides match TRBD1. Germline V gene lookup returns CDR1 SGDLS and CDR2 YYNGEE. CDR3 length equals 16 residues. The chain's CDR3 is CASGVARDSIGDGYTF. The CDR3 coding sequence is TGTGCCAGCGGCGTAGCCCGGGACAGCATTGGGGATGGCTACACCTTC.